This T cell receptor (beta chain) was recovered during a study of cytomegalovirus exposure and HLA in healthy donors. Remarks on this clone: Its antigen remains unknown.

Trimming shortened V by 7 bases and J by 2 bases, and 12 bases separated the two germline ends. CDR1 and CDR2 from the germline V gene are MNHNY and SVGAGI (reference sequence). CDR3 size: 14 residues. Study-wide results and limits: It was 164 TCR beta chains that were listed as cytomegalovirus-associated. Sequence variants that were highly shared formed a cluster that was likely a sequencing artifact. In an earlier analysis, productive rearrangement rates for most beta V segments clustered near 87% or 30%.

PCR primers comprised 60 Vbeta and 13 Jbeta primers. TCRdb's table, derived via immunoSEQ multiplex PCR, lists solely in-frame clones and lacks some. Recorded for this sample: around 150,000 clones. This TCR was sampled from a woman between 55 and 75 years old in good health and CMV-seronegative. This chain connects TRBV6-6 to TRBJ2-1; the D gene is possibly TRBD1 (5 bases). The specimen was PBMCs. The CDR3 spells CASKEQDTYNEQFF. CDR3 nucleotides: TGTGCCAGCAAGGAACAGGACACCTACAATGAGCAGTTCTTC.